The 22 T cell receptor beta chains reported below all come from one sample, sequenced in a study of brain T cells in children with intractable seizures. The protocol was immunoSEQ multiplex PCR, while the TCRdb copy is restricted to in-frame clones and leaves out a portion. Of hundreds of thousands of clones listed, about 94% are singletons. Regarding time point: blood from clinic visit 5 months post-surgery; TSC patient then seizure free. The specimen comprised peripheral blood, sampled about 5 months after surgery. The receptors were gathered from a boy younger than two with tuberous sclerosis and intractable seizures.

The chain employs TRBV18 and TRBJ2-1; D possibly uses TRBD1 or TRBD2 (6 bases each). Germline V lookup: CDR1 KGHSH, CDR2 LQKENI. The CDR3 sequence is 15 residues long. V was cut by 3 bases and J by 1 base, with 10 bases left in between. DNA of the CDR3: TGTGCCAGCTCACCTCGGGGGCGATCCTACAATGAGCAGTTCTTC. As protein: CASSPRGRSYNEQFF.

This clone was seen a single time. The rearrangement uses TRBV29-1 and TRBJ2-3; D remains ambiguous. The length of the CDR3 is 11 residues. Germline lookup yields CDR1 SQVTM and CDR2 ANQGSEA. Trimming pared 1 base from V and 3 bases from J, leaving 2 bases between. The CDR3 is CSVEGTDTQYF. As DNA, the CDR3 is TGCAGCGTTGAAGGGACAGATACGCAGTATTTT.

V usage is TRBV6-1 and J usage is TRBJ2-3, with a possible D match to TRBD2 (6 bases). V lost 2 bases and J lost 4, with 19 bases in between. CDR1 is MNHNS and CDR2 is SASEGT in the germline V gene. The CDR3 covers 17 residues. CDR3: CASSEYLPQEGPDTQYF. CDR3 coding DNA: TGTGCCAGCAGTGAATACCTTCCCCAGGAGGGCCCAGATACGCAGTATTTT.

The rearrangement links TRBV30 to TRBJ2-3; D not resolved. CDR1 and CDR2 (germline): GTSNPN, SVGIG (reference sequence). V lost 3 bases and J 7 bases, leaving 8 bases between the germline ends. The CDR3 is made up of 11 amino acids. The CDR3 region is CAWRSSYTQYF. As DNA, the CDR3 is TGTGCCTGGAGATCGTCTTATACGCAGTATTTT. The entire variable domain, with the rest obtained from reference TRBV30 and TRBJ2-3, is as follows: SQTIHQWPATLVQPVGSPLSLECTVEGTSNPNLYWYRQAAGRGLQLLFYSVGIGQISSEVPQNLSASRPQDRQFILSSKKLLLSDSGFYLCAWRSSYTQYFGPGTRLTVL.

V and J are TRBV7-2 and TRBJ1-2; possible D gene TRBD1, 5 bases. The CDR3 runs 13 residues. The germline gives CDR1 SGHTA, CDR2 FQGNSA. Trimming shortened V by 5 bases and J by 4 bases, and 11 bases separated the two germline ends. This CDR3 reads CASSTGLTYGYTF. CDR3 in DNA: TGTGCCAGCAGCACGGGGCTGACCTATGGCTACACCTTC. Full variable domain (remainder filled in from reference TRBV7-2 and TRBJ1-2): GAGVSQSPSNKVTEKGKDVELRCDPISGHTALYWYRQSLGQGLEFLIYFQGNSAPDKSGLPSDRFSAERTGGSVSTLTIQRTQQEDSAVYLCASSTGLTYGYTFGSGTRLTVV.

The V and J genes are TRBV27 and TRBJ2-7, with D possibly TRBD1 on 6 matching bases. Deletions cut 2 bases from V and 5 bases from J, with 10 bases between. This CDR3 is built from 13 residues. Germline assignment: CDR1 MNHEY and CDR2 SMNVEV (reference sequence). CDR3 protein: CASSLTGIHEQYF. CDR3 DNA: TGTGCCAGCAGTTTAACAGGGATACACGAGCAGTACTTC.

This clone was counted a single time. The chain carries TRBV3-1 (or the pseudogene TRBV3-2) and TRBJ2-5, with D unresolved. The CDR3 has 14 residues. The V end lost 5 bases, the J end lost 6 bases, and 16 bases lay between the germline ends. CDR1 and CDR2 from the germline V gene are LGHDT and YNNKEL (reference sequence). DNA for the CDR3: TGTGCCAGCAGCTCAAAGTGGGGTGGGCAGACCCAGTACTTC. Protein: CASSSKWGGQTQYF.

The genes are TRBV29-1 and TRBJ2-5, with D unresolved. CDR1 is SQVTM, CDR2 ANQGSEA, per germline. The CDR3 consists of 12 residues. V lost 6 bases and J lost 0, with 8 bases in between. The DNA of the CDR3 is TGCAGCGTAGGAAGAGACCAAGAGACCCAGTACTTC. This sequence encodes CSVGRDQETQYF.

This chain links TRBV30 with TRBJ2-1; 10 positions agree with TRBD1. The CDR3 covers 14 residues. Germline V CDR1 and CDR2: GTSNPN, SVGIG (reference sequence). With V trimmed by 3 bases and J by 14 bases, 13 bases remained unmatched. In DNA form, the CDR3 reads TGTGCCTGGAGCCCAGACAGGGGGCAGAGGGAAAAGTTCTTC. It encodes CAWSPDRGQREKFF.

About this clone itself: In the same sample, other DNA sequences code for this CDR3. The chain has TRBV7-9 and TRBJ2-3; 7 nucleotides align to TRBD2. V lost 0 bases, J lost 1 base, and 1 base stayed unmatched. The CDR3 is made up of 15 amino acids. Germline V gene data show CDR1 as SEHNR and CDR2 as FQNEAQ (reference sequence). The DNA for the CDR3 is TGTGCCAGCAGCTTAGCGAGCGGGGGCACAGATACGCAGTATTTT. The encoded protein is CASSLASGGTDTQYF.

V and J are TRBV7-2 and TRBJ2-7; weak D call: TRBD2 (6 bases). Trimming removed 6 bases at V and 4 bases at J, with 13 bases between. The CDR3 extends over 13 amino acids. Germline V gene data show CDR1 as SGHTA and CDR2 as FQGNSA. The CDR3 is CASSWGESYEQYF. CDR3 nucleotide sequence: TGTGCCAGCAGTTGGGGGGAGAGTTACGAGCAGTACTTC. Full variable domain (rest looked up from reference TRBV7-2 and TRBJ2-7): GAGVSQSPSNKVTEKGKDVELRCDPISGHTALYWYRQSLGQGLEFLIYFQGNSAPDKSGLPSDRFSAERTGGSVSTLTIQRTQQEDSAVYLCASSWGESYEQYFGPGTRLTVT.

In DNA form, the CDR3 reads TGTGCCAGCAGTACAGGGGCGCCCTACGAGCAGTACTTC. Protein product: CASSTGAPYEQYF. The chain couples TRBV12-3 or TRBV12-4 to TRBJ2-7; 7 nucleotides agree with TRBD1. V shed 5 bases and J 2 bases; nucleotides not matched to a gene: 3. The CDR3 runs 13 residues.

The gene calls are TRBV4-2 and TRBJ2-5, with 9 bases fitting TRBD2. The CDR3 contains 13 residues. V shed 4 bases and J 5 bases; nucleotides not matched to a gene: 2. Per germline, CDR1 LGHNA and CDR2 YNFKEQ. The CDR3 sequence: CASSRGGAETQYF. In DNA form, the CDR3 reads TGTGCCAGCAGCCGCGGGGGGGCCGAGACCCAGTACTTC.

The CDR3 DNA follows: TGTGCCAGCAGTAAGGGGATCTATGGCTACACCTTC. Protein: CASSKGIYGYTF. The chain employs TRBV25-1 and TRBJ1-2; TRBD1 is a possible D gene (5 bases). There are 12 residues in the CDR3. Trimming removed 5 bases at V and 4 bases at J, with 8 bases between. Germline V gene sequence: CDR1 MGHDK, CDR2 SYGVNS.

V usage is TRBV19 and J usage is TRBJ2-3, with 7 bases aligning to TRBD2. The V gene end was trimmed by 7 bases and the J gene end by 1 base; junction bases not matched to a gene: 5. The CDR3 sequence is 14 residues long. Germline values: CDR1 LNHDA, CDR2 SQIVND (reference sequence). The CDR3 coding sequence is TGTGCCAGTAAGACGGCGGGGGGCACAGATACGCAGTATTTT. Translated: CASKTAGGTDTQYF.

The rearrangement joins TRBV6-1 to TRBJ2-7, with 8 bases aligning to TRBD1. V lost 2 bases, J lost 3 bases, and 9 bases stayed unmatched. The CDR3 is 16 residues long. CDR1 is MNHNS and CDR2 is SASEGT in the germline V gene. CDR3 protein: CASSEQQGVPRYEQYF. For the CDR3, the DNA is TGTGCCAGCAGTGAACAACAGGGGGTTCCACGCTACGAGCAGTACTTC.

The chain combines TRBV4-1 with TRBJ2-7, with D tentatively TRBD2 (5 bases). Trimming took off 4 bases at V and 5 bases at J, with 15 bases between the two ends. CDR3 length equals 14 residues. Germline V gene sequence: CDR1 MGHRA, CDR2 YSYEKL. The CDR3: CASSPRTGSNEQYF. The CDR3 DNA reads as TGCGCCAGCAGCCCCCGGACTGGCTCGAACGAGCAGTACTTC.

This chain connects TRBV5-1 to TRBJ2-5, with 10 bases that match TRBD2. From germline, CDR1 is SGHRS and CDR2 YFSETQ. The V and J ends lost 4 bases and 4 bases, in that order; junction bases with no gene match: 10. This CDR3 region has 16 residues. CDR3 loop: CASSARTSGGIETQYF. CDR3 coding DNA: TGCGCCAGCAGCGCCCGGACTAGCGGAGGCATAGAGACCCAGTACTTC.

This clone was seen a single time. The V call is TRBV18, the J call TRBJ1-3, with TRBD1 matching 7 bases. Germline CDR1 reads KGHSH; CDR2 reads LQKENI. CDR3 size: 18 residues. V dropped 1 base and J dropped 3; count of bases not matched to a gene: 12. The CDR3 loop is CASSPRDRNPFFGNTIYF. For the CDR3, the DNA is TGTGCCAGCTCACCACGGGACAGAAATCCTTTCTTTGGAAACACCATATATTTT.

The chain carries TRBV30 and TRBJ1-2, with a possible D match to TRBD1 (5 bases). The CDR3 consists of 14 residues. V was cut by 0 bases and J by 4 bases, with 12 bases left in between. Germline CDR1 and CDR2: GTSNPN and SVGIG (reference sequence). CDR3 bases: TGTGCCTGGAGTGTTCCGTCCGGGGGCTATGGCTACACCTTC. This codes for CAWSVPSGGYGYTF.

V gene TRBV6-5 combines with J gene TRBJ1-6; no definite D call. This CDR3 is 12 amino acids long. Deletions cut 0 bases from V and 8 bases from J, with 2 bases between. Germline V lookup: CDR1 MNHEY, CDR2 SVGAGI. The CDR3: CASSYSHSPLHF. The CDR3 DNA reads TGTGCCAGCAGTTACTCCCATTCACCCCTCCACTTT.

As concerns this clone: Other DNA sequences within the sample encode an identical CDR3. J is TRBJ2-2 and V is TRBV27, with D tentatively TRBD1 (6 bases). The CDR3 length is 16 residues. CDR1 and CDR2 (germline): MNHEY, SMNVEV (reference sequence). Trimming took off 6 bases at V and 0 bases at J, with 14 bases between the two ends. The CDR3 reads CASSPTGTTNTGELFF. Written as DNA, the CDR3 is TGTGCCAGCAGCCCTACCGGGACAACGAACACCGGGGAGCTGTTTTTT.